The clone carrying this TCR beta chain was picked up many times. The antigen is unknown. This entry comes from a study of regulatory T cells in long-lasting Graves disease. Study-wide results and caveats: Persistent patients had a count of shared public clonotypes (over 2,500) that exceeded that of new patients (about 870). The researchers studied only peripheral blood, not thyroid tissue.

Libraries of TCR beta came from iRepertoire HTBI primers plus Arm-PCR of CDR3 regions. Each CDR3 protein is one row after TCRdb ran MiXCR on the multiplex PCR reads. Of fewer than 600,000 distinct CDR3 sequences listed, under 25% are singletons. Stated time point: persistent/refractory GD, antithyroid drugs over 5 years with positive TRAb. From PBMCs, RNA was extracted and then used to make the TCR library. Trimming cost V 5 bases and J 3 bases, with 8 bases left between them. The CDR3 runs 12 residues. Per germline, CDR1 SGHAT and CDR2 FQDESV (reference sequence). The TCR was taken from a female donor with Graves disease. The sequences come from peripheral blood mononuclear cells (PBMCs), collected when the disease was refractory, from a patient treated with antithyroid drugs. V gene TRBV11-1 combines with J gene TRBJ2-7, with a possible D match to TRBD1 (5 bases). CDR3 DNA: TGTGCCAGCAGCGGACAACTCTACGAGCAGTACTTC. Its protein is CASSGQLYEQYF.